Following are 32 T cell receptor beta chains from one sample sequenced in a study of beta chain features in type 1 diabetes. Regarding the study as a whole: Shorter TCRB CDR3s, moderately but significantly so, marked every one of the four CD4+ subsets in Type 1 diabetes patients.

The entirety of the isolated RNA underwent reverse transcription, so expressed TCRB transcripts were sequenced. The data were produced by immunoSEQ multiplex PCR, yet TCRdb's version contains in-frame clones alone and is incomplete. The sample includes roughly 240,000 clones, around 24% seen only once; the top ten take about 0.011%. Their antigen targets remain unknown. Sequenced: naive CD4+ T cells from blood. The receptors come from a woman in her thirties with type 1 diabetes.

This clone was observed a handful of times. The V and J genes are TRBV7-9 and TRBJ2-2; D gene ambiguous. V gave up 5 bases and J gave up 2 bases, with 3 bases separating them. The CDR3 spans 12 residues. Germline V gene lookup returns CDR1 SEHNR and CDR2 FQNEAQ (reference sequence). The CDR3 here is CASSLNTGELFF. CDR3 coding DNA: TGTGCCAGCAGCCTCAACACCGGGGAGCTGTTTTTT.

The chain couples TRBV28 to TRBJ1-2; D is unclear. The CDR3 is 13 amino acids. Germline V gene sequence: CDR1 MDHEN, CDR2 SYDVKM. Trimming stripped 2 bases from V and 3 bases from J, with 7 bases between. CDR3 residues: CASSLTLYYGYTF. In nucleotides, the CDR3 is TGTGCCAGCAGTTTAACTCTTTACTATGGCTACACCTTC.

For this clone: This sample includes further DNA sequences coding for the same CDR3. CDR3 sequence: CASSLSSYGYTF. Written as DNA, the CDR3 is TGTGCCAGCAGTTTATCCAGTTATGGCTACACCTTC. The V gene is TRBV28, the J gene TRBJ1-2; D is undetermined. The CDR3 is 12 residues long. From germline, CDR1 is MDHEN and CDR2 SYDVKM. V shed 1 base and J shed 5 bases, with 5 bases lying between them.

The sample holds a few counts of this clone. The chain couples TRBV7-2 to TRBJ2-1; perhaps TRBD2 as D (7 bases). V lost 4 bases, J lost 7 bases, and 17 bases lay in between. CDR1 is SGHTA and CDR2 is FQGNSA in the germline V gene. This CDR3 has 15 residues. CDR3 sequence: CASSSPGGRGNEQFF. CDR3 bases: TGTGCCAGCAGCTCCCCCGGGGGGCGAGGGAATGAGCAGTTCTTC.

This clone was picked up a small number of times. The chain employs TRBV4-1 and TRBJ2-5; D is perhaps TRBD2 (5 bases). The CDR3 covers 16 residues. CDR1 is MGHRA, CDR2 YSYEKL, per germline. V lost 0 bases and J lost 6, with 17 bases in between. CDR3 in DNA: TGCGCCAGCAGCCAAGATCGCGACACCACCGGGAAGACCCAGTACTTC. Translated, it gives CASSQDRDTTGKTQYF.

The chain recombines TRBV4-1 with TRBJ2-7; possibly TRBD2 for D (6 bases). In germline, CDR1 is MGHRA, CDR2 YSYEKL. This CDR3 spans 16 amino acids. V was trimmed by 9 bases and J by 3 bases, leaving 24 bases between them. In nucleotides, the CDR3 is TGCGCCAGTTCCCCGGGTAGCGGACTTACTATCTACGAGCAGTACTTC. Translation: CASSPGSGLTIYEQYF.

The sample holds a few counts of this clone. This chain uses TRBV27 with TRBJ2-1, with 8 bases lining up with TRBD1. Trimming at V came to 5 bases and at J to 4 bases, leaving 7 bases not matched to a gene. The CDR3 is 15 amino acids. Germline loops: CDR1 MNHEY, CDR2 SMNVEV (reference sequence). This chain's CDR3 is CASSEQGVFYNEQFF. The CDR3 coding sequence is TGTGCCAGCAGTGAACAGGGGGTATTTTACAATGAGCAGTTCTTC.

The J gene is TRBJ1-1, the V gene TRBV29-1; no reliable D call. Germline V gene sequence: CDR1 SQVTM, CDR2 ANQGSEA. The CDR3 is 13 residues long. V lost 2 bases, J lost 1 base, and 8 bases lay in between. The CDR3 is CSVEPTENTEAFF. DNA for the CDR3: TGCAGCGTTGAACCGACTGAGAACACTGAAGCTTTCTTT. Looking up the rest from reference TRBV29-1 and TRBJ1-1 gives the full variable domain: SAVISQKPSRDICQRGTSLTIQCQVDSQVTMMFWYRQQPGQSLTLIATANQGSEATYESGFVIDKFPISRPNLTFSTLTVSNMSPEDSSIYLCSVEPTENTEAFFGQGTRLTVV.

This clone showed up just a few times. This chain connects TRBV5-4 to TRBJ1-4; TRBD1 matches 7 bases. This CDR3 contains 14 residues. The junction had 5 bases not matched to a gene; V was cut back by 4 bases and J by 5 bases. Germline CDR1 reads SGHNT; CDR2 reads YYREEE (reference sequence). The CDR3 DNA reads as TGTGCCAGCAGCAGCGACAGGGCCAATGAAAAACTGTTTTTT. Protein: CASSSDRANEKLFF.

The chain couples TRBV18 to TRBJ1-2, with D tentatively TRBD1 (5 bases). The ends were cut back, 6 bases at V and 6 bases at J, with 17 bases in the middle. The CDR3 contains 14 residues. Germline-derived CDR1 and CDR2 are KGHSH and LQKENI. The CDR3: CASSQMGLGDGYTF. CDR3 sequence (DNA): TGTGCCAGCTCTCAGATGGGACTTGGCGATGGCTACACCTTC.

The CDR3 DNA sequence: TGTGCCAGCAGCGTAGGTGTACTAGCGGGAATCGAGCAGTACTTC. It yields the protein CASSVGVLAGIEQYF. The rearrangement links TRBV9 to TRBJ2-7; 10 bases line up with TRBD2. Germline-derived CDR1 and CDR2 are SGDLS and YYNGEE. Germline trimming cut 0 bases from V and 6 bases from J; bases unmatched to any gene: 6. The CDR3 is 15 residues long.

The chain combines TRBV23-1 with TRBJ1-2; 7 nucleotides line up with TRBD1. TRBV23-1 is annotated as an ORF whose role is uncertain. The CDR3 runs 14 residues. Germline trimming cut 7 bases from V and 4 bases from J; bases unmatched to any gene: 9. CDR3 DNA: TGCGCCAGCAAGGGGACAGCGGCCCGCTATGGCTACACCTTC. It translates to CASKGTAARYGYTF.

This clone was observed once. CDR3 residues: CASSPVSGIYEQYF. The CDR3 coding sequence is TGTGCCAGCTCACCAGTTAGCGGAATTTACGAGCAGTACTTC. J is TRBJ2-7 and V is TRBV18; weak D call: TRBD2 (6 bases). The CDR3 covers 14 residues. V lost 2 bases and J lost 4, with 12 bases in between. Germline values: CDR1 KGHSH, CDR2 LQKENI.

The chain joins TRBV6-5 to TRBJ2-1; D is unclear. This CDR3 region has 12 residues. Trimming pared 8 bases from V and 0 bases from J, leaving 5 bases between. Germline V CDR1 and CDR2: MNHEY, SVGAGI. The CDR3 nucleotides are TGTGCCAGCGGCAGCTCCTACAATGAGCAGTTCTTC. This encodes CASGSSYNEQFF.

This clone was found a few times. V is TRBV11-2 and J is TRBJ2-1, with D possibly matching TRBD1 (6 bases). There are 15 residues in the CDR3. The germline V gene has CDR1 SGHAT and CDR2 FQNNGV. V shed 6 bases and J shed 4 bases, with 16 bases lying between them. CDR3 sequence (DNA): TGTGCCAGCAGACGAAACAGGGAATCATACAATGAGCAGTTCTTC. Its translation: CASRRNRESYNEQFF.

This sequence joins TRBV30 and TRBJ1-2; no clear D. The CDR3 length is 13 residues. The germline V gene encodes CDR1 GTSNPN and CDR2 SVGIG (reference sequence). V gave up 4 bases and J gave up 2 bases, with 11 bases separating them. The CDR3: CAWTLGVNYGYTF. The CDR3 coding sequence is TGTGCCTGGACCCTCGGTGTGAACTATGGCTACACCTTC.

The chain employs TRBV4-2 and TRBJ1-1, with TRBD1 matching over 7 bases. In germline, CDR1 is LGHNA, CDR2 YNFKEQ. This CDR3 spans 16 amino acids. The trim removed 1 base at V and 7 bases at J, leaving 12 bases unmatched. The CDR3 DNA sequence: TGTGCCAGCAGCCAAGCTCCGGGACAGACATTTTATGAAGCTTTCTTT. Translating it yields CASSQAPGQTFYEAFF.

The chain employs TRBV2 and TRBJ1-1; maybe TRBD1 (5 bases). Deletions cut 8 bases from V and 1 base from J, with 17 bases between. From germline, CDR1 is SNHLY and CDR2 FYNNEI. The CDR3 contains 15 residues. The CDR3 DNA is TGTGCCAGCGCCCACCGGCTACAGGAGAACACTGAAGCTTTCTTT. This codes for CASAHRLQENTEAFF.

V and J are TRBV19 and TRBJ1-2; a weak D match, TRBD1 (6 bases). V lost 5 bases to trimming and J lost 4 bases, with 17 bases between them. The CDR3 spans 15 residues. Germline CDR1 and CDR2: LNHDA and SQIVND (reference sequence). The CDR3 reads CASSPSGQNTYGYTF. The DNA of the CDR3 is TGTGCCAGTAGTCCCTCCGGACAGAACACCTATGGCTACACCTTC.

This sequence joins TRBV5-1 and TRBJ2-5; no firm D call. Trimming stripped 4 bases from V and 3 bases from J, with 7 bases between. Germline lookup yields CDR1 SGHRS and CDR2 YFSETQ. The CDR3 has 12 amino acids. The CDR3 sequence is CASSIIEETQYF. CDR3 DNA: TGCGCCAGCAGCATTATCGAAGAGACCCAGTACTTC.

The CDR3 reads CASSVLAGGPETQYF. In DNA, the CDR3 is TGTGCCAGCAGCGTCTTGGCGGGAGGGCCGGAGACCCAGTACTTC. The chain carries TRBV9 and TRBJ2-5; 9 bases agree with TRBD2. CDR3 size: 15 residues. The germline V gene has CDR1 SGDLS and CDR2 YYNGEE. Unmatched junction bases numbered 7, after V lost 2 bases and J lost 5 bases.

This clone was detected only a few times. The rearrangement uses TRBV5-6 and TRBJ1-2; D is ambiguous. The CDR3 extends over 13 amino acids. With 4 bases removed from V and 6 bases from J, the gap between germline ends came to 13 bases. Germline V gives CDR1 SGHDT, CDR2 YYEEEE. CDR3 coding DNA: TGTGCCAGCAGCCGAGGAGGGTCGGATGGCTACACCTTC. It translates to CASSRGGSDGYTF.

The genes are TRBV30 and TRBJ1-1; D is possibly TRBD1 (6 bases). The germline V gene has CDR1 GTSNPN and CDR2 SVGIG (reference sequence). V shed 8 bases and J shed 1 base, with 11 bases lying between them. The CDR3 extends over 12 amino acids. The CDR3 loop is CASSRGNTEAFF. In nucleotides, the CDR3 is TGTGCCAGTAGCAGGGGGAACACTGAAGCTTTCTTT.

The CDR3 reads CASSRVGVSYTF. DNA of the CDR3: TGCGCCAGCAGCCGAGTCGGGGTCAGCTACACCTTC. The rearrangement links TRBV4-1 to TRBJ1-2; D not certain. Germline lookup yields CDR1 MGHRA and CDR2 YSYEKL. This CDR3 spans 12 amino acids. Trimming removed 4 bases at V and 9 bases at J, with 12 bases between.

This chain joins TRBV29-1 and TRBJ2-3, with D possibly being TRBD1 (5 bases). V was trimmed by 8 bases and J by 4 bases, leaving 16 bases between them. The CDR3 covers 13 residues. Germline lookup yields CDR1 SQVTM and CDR2 ANQGSEA. Written as DNA, the CDR3 is TGCAGCCAGAAACGTTGGGGCGCAGATACGCAGTATTTT. It specifies CSQKRWGADTQYF.

The chain is built from TRBV28 and TRBJ2-1, with TRBD2 matching 11 bases. V lost 8 bases and J lost 8; bases outside the gene matches: 5. Germline assignment: CDR1 MDHEN and CDR2 SYDVKM. The CDR3 extends over 13 amino acids. The CDR3 spells CASGLAGGHEQFF. In DNA, the CDR3 is TGTGCCAGCGGCCTAGCGGGAGGCCATGAGCAGTTCTTC.

V and J are TRBV11-2 and TRBJ1-2; 12 nucleotides line up with TRBD1. This CDR3 has 15 amino acids. Trimming at V came to 4 bases and at J to 3 bases, leaving 3 bases not matched to a gene. In germline, CDR1 is SGHAT, CDR2 FQNNGV. CDR3 amino acids: CASSSGQGAYYGYTF. CDR3 in DNA: TGTGCCAGCAGCTCGGGACAGGGGGCCTACTATGGCTACACCTTC. The variable domain in full, completed from reference TRBV11-2 and TRBJ1-2, reads EAGVAQSPRYKIIEKRQSVAFWCNPISGHATLYWYQQILGQGPKLLIQFQNNGVVDDSQLPKDRFSAERLKGVDSTLKIQPAKLEDSAVYLCASSSGQGAYYGYTFGSGTRLTVV.

The CDR3 spells CASSLGGTGHNEQFF. DNA of the CDR3: TGCGCCAGCAGCTTGGGTGGGACAGGGCACAATGAGCAGTTCTTC. The chain is built from TRBV5-1 and TRBJ2-1; 9 bases agree with TRBD1. Germline CDR1 is SGHRS and CDR2 is YFSETQ. V gave up 0 bases and J gave up 5 bases; unmatched junction bases: 3. The CDR3 is 15 amino acids.

This clone was seen only a few times. V usage is TRBV7-2 and J usage is TRBJ2-5; possibly TRBD2 for D (6 bases). Germline V CDR1 and CDR2: SGHTA, FQGNSA. The CDR3 loop spans 14 amino acids. Trimming shortened V by 4 bases and J by 5 bases, and 14 bases separated the two germline ends. Here the CDR3 DNA reads TGTGCCAGCAGCTATCGACTAGAGGAGGAGACCCAGTACTTC. It translates to CASSYRLEEETQYF.

This CDR3 reads CASSPQIVETQYF. The CDR3 nucleotides read TGTGCCAGCAGTCCCCAGATTGTAGAGACCCAGTACTTC. The V gene is TRBV28, the J gene TRBJ2-5; no reliable D call. Germline values: CDR1 MDHEN, CDR2 SYDVKM. The CDR3 contains 13 residues. With 5 bases removed from V and 4 bases from J, the gap between germline ends came to 11 bases.

This clone was found a few times. The V and J genes are TRBV29-1 and TRBJ2-1; weak D call: TRBD2 (6 bases). Germline lookup yields CDR1 SQVTM and CDR2 ANQGSEA. The V and J ends lost 4 bases and 1 base respectively, with 14 bases between them. The CDR3 sequence is 15 residues long. The CDR3 nucleotides read TGCAGCGTTGTGGAGGGAGCTTCATCCTACAATGAGCAGTTCTTC. Translation gives CSVVEGASSYNEQFF.

The chain uses TRBV30 and TRBJ2-7; D might be TRBD1 (5 bases). The CDR3 contains 13 residues. CDR1 is GTSNPN and CDR2 is SVGIG in the germline V gene (reference sequence). V lost 0 bases, J lost 6 bases, and 12 bases lay in between. This CDR3 is CAWSVVGDTEQYF. In DNA, the CDR3 is TGTGCCTGGAGTGTGGTAGGGGATACCGAGCAGTACTTC. Using reference TRBV30 and TRBJ2-7 for the parts outside the CDR3, the full variable domain is SQTIHQWPATLVQPVGSPLSLECTVEGTSNPNLYWYRQAAGRGLQLLFYSVGIGQISSEVPQNLSASRPQDRQFILSSKKLLLSDSGFYLCAWSVVGDTEQYFGPGTRLTVT.